This TCR beta chain derives from a study of T cell responses to AZD1222 COVID-19 vaccine. Study observations and caveats: Close to half of all spike-specific TCRs reportedly target regions of the variants that are unmutated. Compared with day 0, the breadth and depth of the Spike-specific TCR repertoire rose significantly after two doses of AZD1222. The donors showed a predominance of white British ancestry and of females, with possible underestimation of clonal diversity.

The V and J ends lost 7 bases and 0 bases respectively, with 12 bases between them. The CDR3 totals 14 residues. Germline values: CDR1 SNHLY, CDR2 FYNNEI. Repertoires were generated with immunoSEQ multiplex PCR, while TCRdb's copy carries only in-frame clones and drops some. The data show 180,000 or so clones, about 89% seen once. This clone was observed a handful of times. Its antigen is still unknown. Here the sequenced sample was peripheral blood, taken 28 days after the second AZD1222 dose. This receptor was taken from an adult who received the AZD1222 COVID-19 vaccine. V usage is TRBV2 and J usage is TRBJ1-1, with D unclear. For the CDR3, the DNA is TGTGCCAGCACCTCTAGAGCGTTGAACACTGAAGCTTTCTTT. Protein product: CASTSRALNTEAFF.